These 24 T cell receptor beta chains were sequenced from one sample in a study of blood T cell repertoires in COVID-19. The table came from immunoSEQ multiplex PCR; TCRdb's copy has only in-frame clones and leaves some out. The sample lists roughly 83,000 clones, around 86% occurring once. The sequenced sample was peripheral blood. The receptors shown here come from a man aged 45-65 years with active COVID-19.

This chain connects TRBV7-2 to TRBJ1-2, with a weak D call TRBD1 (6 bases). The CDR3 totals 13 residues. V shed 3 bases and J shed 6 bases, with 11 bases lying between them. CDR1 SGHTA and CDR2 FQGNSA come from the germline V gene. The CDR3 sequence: CASSLTQGHGYTF. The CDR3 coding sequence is TGTGCCAGCAGCTTGACACAGGGCCATGGCTACACCTTC.

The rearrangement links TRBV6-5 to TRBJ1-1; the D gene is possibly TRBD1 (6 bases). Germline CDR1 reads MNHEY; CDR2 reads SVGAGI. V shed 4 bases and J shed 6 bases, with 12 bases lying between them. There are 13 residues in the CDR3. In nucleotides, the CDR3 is TGTGCCAGCAGTTCCTGGACAGCCCCTGAAGCTTTCTTT. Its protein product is CASSSWTAPEAFF.

The CDR3 reads CASSQALLAGGQDTQYF. Written as DNA, the CDR3 is TGTGCCAGCAGCCAGGCCCTCCTAGCGGGGGGGCAAGATACGCAGTATTTT. V is TRBV14 and J is TRBJ2-3, with 12 bases aligning to TRBD2. The trim removed 3 bases at V and 5 bases at J, leaving 9 bases unmatched. Germline loops: CDR1 SGHDN, CDR2 FVKESK. The CDR3 loop spans 17 amino acids.

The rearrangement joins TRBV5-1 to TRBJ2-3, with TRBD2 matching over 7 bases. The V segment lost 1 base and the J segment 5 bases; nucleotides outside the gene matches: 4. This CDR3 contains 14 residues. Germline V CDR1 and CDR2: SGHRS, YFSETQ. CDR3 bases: TGCGCCAGCAGCTTGACGGGGAGGGGAGATACGCAGTATTTT. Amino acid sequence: CASSLTGRGDTQYF.

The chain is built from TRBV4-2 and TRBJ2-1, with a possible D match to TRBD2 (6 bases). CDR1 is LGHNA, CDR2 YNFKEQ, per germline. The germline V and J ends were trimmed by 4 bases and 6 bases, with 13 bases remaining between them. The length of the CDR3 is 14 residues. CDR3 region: CASSLGGAANEQFF. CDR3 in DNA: TGTGCCAGCAGCCTGGGCGGGGCGGCCAATGAGCAGTTCTTC.

In DNA form, the CDR3 reads TGTGCCAGCAGCATGACAGGGATCTACTCTGGGGCCAACGTCCTGACTTTC. The encoded protein is CASSMTGIYSGANVLTF. V usage is TRBV5-6 and J usage is TRBJ2-6, with 7 bases matching TRBD1. Germline values: CDR1 SGHDT, CDR2 YYEEEE. This CDR3 is 17 amino acids long. V was pared by 4 bases and J by 0 bases, with 7 bases of the junction left unmatched.

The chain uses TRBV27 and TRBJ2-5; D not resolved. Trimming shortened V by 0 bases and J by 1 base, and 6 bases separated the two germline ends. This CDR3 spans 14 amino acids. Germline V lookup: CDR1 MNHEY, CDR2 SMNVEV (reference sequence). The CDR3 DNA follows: TGTGCCAGCAGTTTATCGTCAGTCCAAGAGACCCAGTACTTC. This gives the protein CASSLSSVQETQYF.

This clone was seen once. The CDR3: CSVEIQGVDEQYF. For the CDR3, the DNA is TGCAGCGTTGAAATCCAGGGTGTCGACGAGCAGTACTTC. This chain joins TRBV29-1 and TRBJ2-7, with D possibly TRBD1 on 5 matching bases. Trimming left V 2 bases short and J 5 bases short, with 13 bases between. The CDR3 spans 13 residues. Per the germline V gene, CDR1 is SQVTM and CDR2 is ANQGSEA.

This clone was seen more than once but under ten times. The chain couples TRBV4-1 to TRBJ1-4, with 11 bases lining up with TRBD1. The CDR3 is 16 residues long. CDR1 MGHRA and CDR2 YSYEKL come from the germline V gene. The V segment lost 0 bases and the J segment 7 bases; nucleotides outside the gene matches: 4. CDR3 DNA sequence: TGCGCCAGCAGCCAAGATATCGGGACAGGGGGTGAAAAACTGTTTTTT. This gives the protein CASSQDIGTGGEKLFF.

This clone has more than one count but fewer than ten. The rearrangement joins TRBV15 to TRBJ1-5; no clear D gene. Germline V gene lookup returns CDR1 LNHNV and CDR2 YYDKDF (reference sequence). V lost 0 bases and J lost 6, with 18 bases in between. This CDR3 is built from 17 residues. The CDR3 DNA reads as TGTGCCACCAGCAGAGATTGGGAGGGTACAGTGTTTCAGCCCCAGCATTTT. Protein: CATSRDWEGTVFQPQHF. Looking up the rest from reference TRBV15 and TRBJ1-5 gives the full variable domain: DAMVIQNPRYQVTQFGKPVTLSCSQTLNHNVMYWYQQKSSQAPKLLFHYYDKDFNNEADTPDNFQSRRPNTSFCFLDIRSPGLGDTAMYLCATSRDWEGTVFQPQHFGDGTRLSIL.

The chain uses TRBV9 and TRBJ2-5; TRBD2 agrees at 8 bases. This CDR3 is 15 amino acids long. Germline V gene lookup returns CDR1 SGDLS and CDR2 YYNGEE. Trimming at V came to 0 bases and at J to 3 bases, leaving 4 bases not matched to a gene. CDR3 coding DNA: TGTGCCAGCAGCGTAGGGGCGGGGGGCGAAGAGACCCAGTACTTC. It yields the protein CASSVGAGGEETQYF.

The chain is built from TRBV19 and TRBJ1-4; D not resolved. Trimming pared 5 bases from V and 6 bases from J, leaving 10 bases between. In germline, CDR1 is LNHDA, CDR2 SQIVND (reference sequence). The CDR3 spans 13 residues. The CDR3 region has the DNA TGTGCCAGTAGTCTCGGGATTTATGAAAAACTGTTTTTT. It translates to CASSLGIYEKLFF.

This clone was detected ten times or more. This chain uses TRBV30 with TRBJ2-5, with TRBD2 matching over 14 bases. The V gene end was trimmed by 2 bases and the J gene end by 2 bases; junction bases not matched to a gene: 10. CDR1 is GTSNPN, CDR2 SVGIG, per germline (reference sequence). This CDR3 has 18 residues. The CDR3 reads CAWSPTGLAGGPQETQYF. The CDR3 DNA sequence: TGTGCCTGGAGTCCAACCGGACTAGCGGGGGGACCACAAGAGACCCAGTACTTC.

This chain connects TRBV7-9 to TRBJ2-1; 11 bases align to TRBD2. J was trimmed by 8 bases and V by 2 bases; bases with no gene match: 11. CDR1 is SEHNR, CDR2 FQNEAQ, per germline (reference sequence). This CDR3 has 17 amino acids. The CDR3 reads CASSLPAGTSGADEQFF. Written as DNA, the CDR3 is TGTGCCAGCAGCTTACCAGCCGGGACTAGCGGTGCGGATGAGCAGTTCTTC.

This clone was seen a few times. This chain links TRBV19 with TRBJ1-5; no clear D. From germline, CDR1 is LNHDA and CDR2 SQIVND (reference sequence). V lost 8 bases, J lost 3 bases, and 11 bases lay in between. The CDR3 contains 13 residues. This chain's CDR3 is CASSSQINQPQHF. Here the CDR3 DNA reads TGTGCCAGTTCGTCGCAGATCAATCAGCCCCAGCATTTT.

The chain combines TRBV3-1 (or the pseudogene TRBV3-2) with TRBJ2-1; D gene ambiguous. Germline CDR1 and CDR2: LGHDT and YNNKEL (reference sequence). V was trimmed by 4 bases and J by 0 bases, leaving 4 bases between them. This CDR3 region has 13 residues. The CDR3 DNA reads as TGTGCCAGCAGCCCTAGCTCCTACAATGAGCAGTTCTTC. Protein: CASSPSSYNEQFF.

This chain's CDR3 is CASSLGDNSPLHF. CDR3 bases: TGTGCCAGCAGCCTCGGGGATAATTCACCCCTCCACTTT. The rearrangement joins TRBV6-2 or TRBV6-3 to TRBJ1-6, with D unclear. CDR3 length equals 13 residues. Trimming shortened V by 6 bases and J by 5 bases, and 8 bases separated the two germline ends. From germline, CDR1 is MNHEY and CDR2 SVGEGT.

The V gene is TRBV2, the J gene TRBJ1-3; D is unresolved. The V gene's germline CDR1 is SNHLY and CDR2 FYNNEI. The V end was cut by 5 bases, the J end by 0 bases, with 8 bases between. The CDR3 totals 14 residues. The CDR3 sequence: CASSSLYSGNTIYF. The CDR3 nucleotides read TGTGCCAGCAGTTCACTATACTCTGGAAACACCATATATTTT.

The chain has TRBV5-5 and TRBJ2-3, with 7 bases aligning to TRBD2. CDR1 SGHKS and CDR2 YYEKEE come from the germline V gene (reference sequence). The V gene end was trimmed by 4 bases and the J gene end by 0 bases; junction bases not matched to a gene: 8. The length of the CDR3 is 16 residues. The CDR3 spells CASSPGASGSTDTQYF. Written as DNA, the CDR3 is TGTGCCAGCAGCCCCGGGGCTAGCGGTAGCACAGATACGCAGTATTTT.

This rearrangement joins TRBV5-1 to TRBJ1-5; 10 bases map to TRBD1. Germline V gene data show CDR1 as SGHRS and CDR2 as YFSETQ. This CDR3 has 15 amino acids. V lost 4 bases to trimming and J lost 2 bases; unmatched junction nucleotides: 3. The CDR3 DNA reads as TGCGCCAGCAGCCCGACAGGGGGCGGCAATCAGCCCCAGCATTTT. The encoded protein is CASSPTGGGNQPQHF. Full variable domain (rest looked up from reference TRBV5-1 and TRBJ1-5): KAGVTQTPRYLIKTRGQQVTLSCSPISGHRSVSWYQQTPGQGLQFLFEYFSETQRNKGNFPGRFSGRQFSNSRSEMNVSTLELGDSALYLCASSPTGGGNQPQHFGDGTRLSIL.

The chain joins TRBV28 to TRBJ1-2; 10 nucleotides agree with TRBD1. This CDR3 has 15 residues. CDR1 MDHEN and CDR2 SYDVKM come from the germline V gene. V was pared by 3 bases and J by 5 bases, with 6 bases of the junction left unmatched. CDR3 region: CASSLSGQGWYGYTF. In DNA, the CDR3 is TGTGCCAGCAGTTTGTCGGGACAGGGGTGGTATGGCTACACCTTC.

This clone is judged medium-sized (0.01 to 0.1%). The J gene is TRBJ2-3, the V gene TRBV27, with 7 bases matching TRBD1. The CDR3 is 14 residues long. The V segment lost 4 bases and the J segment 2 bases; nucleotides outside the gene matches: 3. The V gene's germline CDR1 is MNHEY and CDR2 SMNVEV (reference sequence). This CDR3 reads CASSSDRDTDTQYF. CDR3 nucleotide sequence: TGTGCCAGCAGTTCCGACAGGGACACAGATACGCAGTATTTT.

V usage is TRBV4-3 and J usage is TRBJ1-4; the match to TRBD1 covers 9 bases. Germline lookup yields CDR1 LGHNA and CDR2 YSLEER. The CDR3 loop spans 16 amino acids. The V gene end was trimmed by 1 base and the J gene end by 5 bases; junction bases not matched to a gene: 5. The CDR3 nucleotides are TGCGCCAGCAGCCAAGGCCCCGGGACAGGGAATGAAAAACTGTTTTTT. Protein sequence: CASSQGPGTGNEKLFF.

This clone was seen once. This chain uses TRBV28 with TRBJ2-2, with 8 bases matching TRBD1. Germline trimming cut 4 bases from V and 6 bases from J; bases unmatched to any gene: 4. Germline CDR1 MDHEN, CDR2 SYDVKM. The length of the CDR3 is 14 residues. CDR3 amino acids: CASSSSGGSGELFF. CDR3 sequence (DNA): TGTGCCAGCAGTTCTTCAGGGGGCTCCGGGGAGCTGTTTTTT.